This TCR beta chain was identified in a study of technical replicates of blood from a handful of donors. TCRdb's table, derived via immunoSEQ multiplex PCR, lists solely in-frame clones and lacks some. The sample has about 62,000 clones, 89% seen once. The CDR3 is 17 amino acids. CDR1 is SGHTA, CDR2 FQGTGA, per germline. V dropped 4 bases and J dropped 2; count of bases not matched to a gene: 7. The sample taken for sequencing was PBMCs. The clonotype was recovered from a human donor in good health. Some clones in this sample may be carry-over from other donors' samples. The gene calls are TRBV7-3 and TRBJ2-2, with 10 bases identical to TRBD2. The CDR3 sequence is CASSSPASGSNTGELFF. The CDR3 nucleotides read TGTGCCAGCAGCTCCCCGGCTAGCGGGAGTAACACCGGGGAGCTGTTTTTT.